The rows below give T cell receptor beta chains drawn from one sample of a study of cytomegalovirus exposure and HLA in healthy donors. Sequencing was performed with immunoSEQ multiplex PCR; in TCRdb, only in-frame clones are kept and a portion is missing. Of 150,000 to 170,000 clones listed, approximately 72% are singletons. The sequenced sample was PBMCs. The receptor set was obtained from a man between 18 and 29 years old in good health and CMV-seronegative. Both conserved end residues are part of each CDR3. A D gene is named only where the DNA matches it firmly. Size values are once, few and many counts, or a class for expanded clones, and some rows have none.

j_call: TRBJ1-4
v_call: TRBV7-8
clone_size: .
d_call: TRBD1
cdr3_nt: TGTGCCAGCCGGAACGGACAGGGGGGTGAAAAACTGTTTTTT
cdr3_aa: CASRNGQGGEKLFF

j_call: TRBJ2-7
v_call: TRBV14
clone_size: .
d_call: TRBD1
cdr3_nt: TGTGCCAGCAGCCAAGAGTGGGGACAGGGCCTCTACGAGCAGTACTTC
cdr3_aa: CASSQEWGQGLYEQYF

j_call: TRBJ1-5
v_call: TRBV19
clone_size: .
d_call: TRBD1
cdr3_nt: TGTGCCAGTAGTCAACCAGGGGGTCACGCCCCAATGAGAAGGAATCAGCCCCAGCATTTT
cdr3_aa: CASSQPGGHAPMRRNQPQHF

j_call: TRBJ2-6
v_call: TRBV20-1
clone_size: .
d_call: .
cdr3_nt: TGCAGTGGTCGTGGGGCCAACGTCCTGACTTTC
cdr3_aa: CSGRGANVLTF

j_call: TRBJ1-5
v_call: TRBV6-5
clone_size: once
d_call: .
cdr3_nt: TGTGCCAGCAGTTACAGTAGGCAGGCCAATCAGCCCCAGCATTTT
cdr3_aa: CASSYSRQANQPQHF

j_call: TRBJ1-3
v_call: TRBV10-2
clone_size: .
d_call: .
cdr3_nt: TGCGCCAGCAGTGAGTCGAGCGTAGGTGGAAACACCATATATTTT
cdr3_aa: CASSESSVGGNTIYF

j_call: TRBJ2-5
v_call: TRBV23-1
clone_size: .
d_call: TRBD1
cdr3_nt: TGCGCCAGCAGTCGGGCCAACAGGGGACCAGAGACCCAGTACTTC
cdr3_aa: CASSRANRGPETQYF

j_call: TRBJ1-5
v_call: TRBV10-3
clone_size: .
d_call: TRBD1
cdr3_nt: TGTGCCATCAGTGCCACGGGACAGGGAAATTTTCGCAATCAGCCCCAGCATTTT
cdr3_aa: CAISATGQGNFRNQPQHF

j_call: TRBJ1-5
v_call: TRBV6-1
clone_size: .
d_call: TRBD1
cdr3_nt: TGTGCCAGCAGCCGGGACAGCGTCCAGCCCCAGCATTTT
cdr3_aa: CASSRDSVQPQHF

j_call: TRBJ2-7
v_call: TRBV6-5
clone_size: .
d_call: .
cdr3_nt: TGTGCCAGCAGCTCCGGGTCCGGGTTCGGCGAGCAGTACTTC
cdr3_aa: CASSSGSGFGEQYF

j_call: TRBJ2-5
v_call: TRBV12-5
clone_size: .
d_call: .
cdr3_nt: TGTGCTAGGCGGAGCGGCCAAGAGACCCAGTACTTC
cdr3_aa: CARRSGQETQYF

j_call: TRBJ2-7
v_call: TRBV5-6
clone_size: .
d_call: .
cdr3_nt: TGTGCCAGCAGCTTGTGGCGGGGCAGTTCCTACGAGCAGTACTTC
cdr3_aa: CASSLWRGSSYEQYF

j_call: TRBJ2-5
v_call: TRBV5-6
clone_size: .
d_call: .
cdr3_nt: TGTGCCAGCACCCTCTCCTCGGCCGAAGAGGCCCAGTACTTC
cdr3_aa: CASTLSSAEEAQYF

j_call: TRBJ1-5
v_call: TRBV19
clone_size: .
d_call: .
cdr3_nt: TGTGCCAGTAGAGCCCCTGGCAATCAGCCCCAGCATTTT
cdr3_aa: CASRAPGNQPQHF

j_call: TRBJ2-1
v_call: TRBV5-1
clone_size: .
d_call: TRBD2
cdr3_nt: TGCGCCAGCAGCTTGGGACTACGACTAGCGGAACGCCACAATGAGCAGTTCTTC
cdr3_aa: CASSLGLRLAERHNEQFF

j_call: TRBJ2-3
v_call: TRBV6-5
clone_size: .
d_call: .
cdr3_nt: TGTGCCAGCAGCTCGACTAGCACAGATACGCAGTATTTT
cdr3_aa: CASSSTSTDTQYF

j_call: TRBJ2-3
v_call: TRBV4-3
clone_size: once
d_call: TRBD2
cdr3_nt: TGCGCCAGCAGCCGCTTCAGCGGGAGTGGGACAGATACGCAGTATTTT
cdr3_aa: CASSRFSGSGTDTQYF

j_call: TRBJ2-4
v_call: TRBV6-6
clone_size: .
d_call: .
cdr3_nt: TGTGCCACGCATACAGGATCGGGAGCCAAAAACATTCAGTACTTC
cdr3_aa: CATHTGSGAKNIQYF

j_call: TRBJ2-5
v_call: TRBV5-1
clone_size: .
d_call: TRBD1
cdr3_nt: TGCGCCAGCGACACAGGGGGTAGTGAAGAGACCCAGTACTTC
cdr3_aa: CASDTGGSEETQYF

j_call: TRBJ2-7
v_call: TRBV5-1
clone_size: .
d_call: TRBD2
cdr3_nt: TGCGCCAGCAGCTTGGTGCGGGAGGGCTACGAGCAGTACTTC
cdr3_aa: CASSLVREGYEQYF

j_call: TRBJ2-3
v_call: TRBV6-5
clone_size: .
d_call: TRBD1
cdr3_nt: TGTGCCAGCAGCTCGGGACAGTTGGGGACAGATACGCAGTATTTT
cdr3_aa: CASSSGQLGTDTQYF

j_call: TRBJ2-7
v_call: TRBV7-2
clone_size: .
d_call: TRBD2
cdr3_nt: TGTGCCAGCAGCTTACATCGGGAGGGATACGAGCAGTACTTC
cdr3_aa: CASSLHREGYEQYF

j_call: TRBJ2-7
v_call: TRBV10-3
clone_size: .
d_call: .
cdr3_nt: TGTGCCATCAGTCCGGGTGTAGTCTACGAGCAGTACTTC
cdr3_aa: CAISPGVVYEQYF

j_call: TRBJ2-7
v_call: TRBV9
clone_size: .
d_call: TRBD1
cdr3_nt: TGTGCCAGCAGCGTATCGCCGGGACAGGGGTCCTACGAGCAGTACTTC
cdr3_aa: CASSVSPGQGSYEQYF

j_call: TRBJ2-7
v_call: TRBV5-1
clone_size: .
d_call: .
cdr3_nt: TGCGCCAGCAGCTTAGGGAGCGAAGGCGAGTACGAGCAGTACTTC
cdr3_aa: CASSLGSEGEYEQYF

j_call: TRBJ2-3
v_call: TRBV4-3
clone_size: .
d_call: TRBD1
cdr3_nt: TGCGCCAGCAGCCAAGCGACAGGGCGACTCCTCACAGATACGCAGTATTTT
cdr3_aa: CASSQATGRLLTDTQYF

j_call: TRBJ1-6
v_call: TRBV7-9
clone_size: few
d_call: .
cdr3_nt: TGTGCCAGCAGCTTAGTGGAGGTATCGTCACCCCTCCACTTT
cdr3_aa: CASSLVEVSSPLHF

j_call: TRBJ2-7
v_call: TRBV10-3
clone_size: once
d_call: .
cdr3_nt: TGTGCCATCAGTGAAGTACTCGCTACCTACGAGCAGTACTTC
cdr3_aa: CAISEVLATYEQYF

j_call: TRBJ2-7
v_call: TRBV28
clone_size: .
d_call: .
cdr3_nt: TGTGCCAGCATAAAAAACTACGAGCAGTACTTC
cdr3_aa: CASIKNYEQYF